The 19 T cell receptor beta chains listed next were all sequenced from one sample in a study of blood T cell repertoires in COVID-19. Clones were sequenced by immunoSEQ multiplex PCR, and TCRdb holds only the in-frame ones, with some missing. This sample has 250,000 to 300,000 clones, with 75% to 85% found just once. Sequencing was done on a sample of peripheral blood. The receptors derive from a man in his fifties or sixties with active or convalescent COVID-19.

V gene TRBV18 combines with J gene TRBJ1-6; 8 bases are shared with TRBD1. Germline-derived CDR1 and CDR2 are KGHSH and LQKENI. V lost 3 bases to trimming and J lost 10 bases; unmatched junction nucleotides: 8. The CDR3 length is 15 residues. CDR3 in amino acids: CASSPQGASQSPLHF. DNA of the CDR3: TGTGCCAGCTCACCCCAGGGGGCGTCTCAATCACCCCTCCACTTT.

The V and J genes are TRBV6-5 and TRBJ1-1, with 7 bases lining up with TRBD1. Germline values: CDR1 MNHEY, CDR2 SVGAGI. The CDR3 length is 15 residues. V trimming: 6 bases; J trimming: 5 bases; junction bases outside the gene matches: 12. CDR3 nucleotide sequence: TGTGCCAGCAGCTCGTTAGGGGGCGTGGGGACTGAAGCTTTCTTT. This translates into CASSSLGGVGTEAFF.

This chain uses TRBV19 with TRBJ2-2, with D unclear. Deletions cut 7 bases from V and 6 bases from J, with 15 bases between. CDR3 size: 14 residues. In germline, CDR1 is LNHDA, CDR2 SQIVND (reference sequence). The CDR3 nucleotides are TGTGCCAGTACCGATCCGCGGAAACCCGGGGAGCTGTTTTTT. This gives the protein CASTDPRKPGELFF.

In this sample, this clone turned up a few times. This chain joins TRBV5-8 and TRBJ2-4, with TRBD1 identical over 7 bases. CDR3 length equals 15 residues. With 2 bases clipped from V and 9 bases from J, the junction kept 11 bases outside the gene matches. Germline V gives CDR1 SGHTS, CDR2 YDEGEE. CDR3 sequence: CASSFLTGPVGIQYF. Written as DNA, the CDR3 is TGTGCCAGCAGCTTTTTGACAGGGCCGGTCGGCATTCAGTACTTC.

The gene calls are TRBV30 and TRBJ1-1; 8 nucleotides line up with TRBD1. Unmatched junction bases numbered 10, after V lost 6 bases and J lost 4 bases. The CDR3 is made up of 14 amino acids. Germline V gene data show CDR1 as GTSNPN and CDR2 as SVGIG (reference sequence). The CDR3 nucleotides are TGTGCCTGCTTAAGGACAGGGAGGGGCACTGAAGCTTTCTTT. Translating it yields CACLRTGRGTEAFF.

Of note for this clone: Other DNA sequences in the sample encode the same CDR3. This chain uses TRBV18 with TRBJ2-5, with D uncertain. This CDR3 has 13 residues. Trimming removed 2 bases at V and 2 bases at J, with 6 bases between. Germline lookup yields CDR1 KGHSH and CDR2 LQKENI. CDR3 protein: CASSPGQQETQYF. CDR3 sequence (DNA): TGTGCCAGCTCACCAGGGCAACAAGAGACCCAGTACTTC.

This clone was recorded once. The V call is TRBV6-5, the J call TRBJ2-7; TRBD2 is a possible D gene (6 bases). Germline CDR1 reads MNHEY; CDR2 reads SVGAGI. The CDR3 contains 15 residues. Trimming stripped 5 bases from V and 2 bases from J, with 16 bases between. The CDR3 DNA reads TGTGCCAGCAGTCCGAACCTCGGGAGAGCCTACGAGCAGTACTTC. Protein: CASSPNLGRAYEQYF.

The chain combines TRBV7-9 with TRBJ2-1; 8 nucleotides line up with TRBD2. CDR3 length: 15 residues. V shed 5 bases, J shed 2 bases, and the junction held 5 bases outside the gene matches. Looked up from germline, CDR1 is SEHNR and CDR2 is FQNEAQ (reference sequence). The CDR3 region has the DNA TGTGCCAGCAGCCCGCCACTAGCGGCCTACAATGAGCAGTTCTTC. As protein: CASSPPLAAYNEQFF. Full variable domain (outside the CDR3, taken from reference TRBV7-9 and TRBJ2-1): DTGVSQNPRHKITKRGQNVTFRCDPISEHNRLYWYRQTLGQGPEFLTYFQNEAQLEKSRLLSDRFSAERPKGSFSTLEIQRTEQGDSAMYLCASSPPLAAYNEQFFGPGTRLTVL.

This clone has only a few counts. V is TRBV20-1 and J is TRBJ1-1; TRBD1 aligns across 10 bases. There are 11 residues in the CDR3. Germline V gene sequence: CDR1 DFQATT, CDR2 SNEGSKA (reference sequence). The V and J ends lost 4 bases and 10 bases, in that order; junction bases with no gene match: 3. The CDR3: CSATRTGGAFF. The DNA of the CDR3 is TGCAGTGCTACTAGGACAGGGGGAGCTTTCTTT.

This rearrangement joins TRBV2 to TRBJ2-1, with 13 bases aligning to TRBD2. This CDR3 region has 16 residues. Losses at the gene ends were 8 bases for V and 3 bases for J; bases not matched to a gene: 7. Germline assignment: CDR1 SNHLY and CDR2 FYNNEI. The CDR3 DNA reads as TGTGCCAGCGTGAGGGGACTAGCGGGACGCTACAATGAGCAGTTCTTC. Its translation is CASVRGLAGRYNEQFF.

The V and J genes are TRBV4-1 and TRBJ2-3; 16 bases line up with TRBD2. The germline CDR1 and CDR2 sequences are MGHRA and YSYEKL. This CDR3 has 19 residues. J was trimmed by 4 bases and V by 3 bases; bases with no gene match: 10. The CDR3 spells CASSQGGLAGGLVSDTQYF. CDR3 nucleotide sequence: TGCGCCAGCAGCCAGGGGGGACTAGCGGGAGGGCTAGTCTCAGATACGCAGTATTTT.

The chain joins TRBV27 to TRBJ1-1, with a tentative D call TRBD1 (6 bases). Per the germline V gene, CDR1 is MNHEY and CDR2 is SMNVEV (reference sequence). Trimming shortened V by 3 bases and J by 6 bases, and 11 bases separated the two germline ends. The CDR3 runs to 13 residues. The CDR3 protein is CASSFRGQSEAFF. CDR3 in DNA: TGTGCCAGCAGTTTCCGCGGACAGTCTGAAGCTTTCTTT.

The genes are TRBV6-1 and TRBJ2-7; TRBD1 agrees at 8 bases. Germline V gene data show CDR1 as MNHNS and CDR2 as SASEGT. The length of the CDR3 is 14 residues. With V trimmed by 3 bases and J by 3 bases, 4 bases remained unmatched. The CDR3 reads CASSETGDNYEQYF. The CDR3, as DNA: TGTGCCAGCAGTGAGACAGGGGACAACTACGAGCAGTACTTC.

Notes on this clone: The sample carries other DNA sequences with the same CDR3. The V gene is TRBV28, the J gene TRBJ1-5; D remains ambiguous. Trimming took off 5 bases at V and 3 bases at J, with 2 bases between the two ends. This CDR3 has 11 amino acids. Germline V gives CDR1 MDHEN, CDR2 SYDVKM. The CDR3 region has the DNA TGTGCCAGCAGTCACAATCAGCCCCAGCATTTT. Its protein product is CASSHNQPQHF.

This clone appeared a single time. CDR3 sequence (DNA): TGTGCCAGCAGCCGTATAGGAGCCGGGGAGCTGTTTTTT. Protein sequence: CASSRIGAGELFF. This chain uses TRBV6-5 with TRBJ2-2; unclear D gene. V shed 6 bases and J shed 6 bases, with 11 bases lying between them. Germline CDR1 is MNHEY and CDR2 is SVGAGI. This CDR3 contains 13 residues.

V usage is TRBV15 and J usage is TRBJ2-5; D is possibly TRBD1 (5 bases). V lost 2 bases to trimming and J lost 7 bases, with 14 bases between them. This CDR3 comprises 14 residues. Per the germline V gene, CDR1 is LNHNV and CDR2 is YYDKDF (reference sequence). The CDR3: CATSRRRGEGTQYF. The CDR3 nucleotides are TGTGCCACCAGCAGAAGAAGGGGCGAAGGGACCCAGTACTTC.

This clone appeared a few times. This chain joins TRBV29-1 and TRBJ1-4; 7 bases match TRBD1. The CDR3 spans 14 residues. CDR1 is SQVTM, CDR2 ANQGSEA, per germline. Trimming took 4 bases from V and 0 from J; bases not matched to a gene: 2. In DNA, the CDR3 is TGCAGCGTTGTCCAGGGGGCAACTAATGAAAAACTGTTTTTT. Protein: CSVVQGATNEKLFF.

This clone was recorded only once. The V and J genes are TRBV7-6 and TRBJ2-1; D may be TRBD1 (6 bases). The length of the CDR3 is 16 residues. V was clipped by 4 bases and J by 4 bases, with 17 bases between them. CDR1 and CDR2 (germline): SGHVS, FNYEAQ. The CDR3 region is CASSSLRGRGYNEQFF. The CDR3 bases are TGTGCCAGCAGCTCTCTTAGGGGCAGGGGTTACAATGAGCAGTTCTTC.

This chain joins TRBV12-3 or TRBV12-4 and TRBJ2-3; D is undetermined. This CDR3 comprises 12 residues. V was pared by 5 bases and J by 7 bases, with 10 bases between. CDR3 in DNA: TGTGCCAGCAGTCATAGCCCCCATACGCAGTATTTT. Protein sequence: CASSHSPHTQYF.